This is a list of T cell receptor beta chains from one sample in a study of blood T cell repertoires in COVID-19. Some clones are missing from TCRdb's copy, which holds only in-frame ones; the method was immunoSEQ multiplex PCR. The table lists some 180,000 clones, 84% of them singletons. Material: peripheral blood. Receptors originate from an elderly woman with COVID-19, enrolled during active disease. The CDR3 runs from the conserved cysteine through the conserved F or W. The D gene is left open where the match is weak. Clone sizes are given selectively: once, few, many, or a class where the clone is expanded.

V	size	D	J	CDR3	DNA
TRBV28	.	TRBD2	TRBJ2-7	CASRTGTTHPYEQYF	TGTGCCAGCAGAACGGGGACTACGCATCCCTACGAGCAGTACTTC
TRBV5-1	.	.	TRBJ2-1	CASSLGAGYDREQFF	TGCGCCAGCAGCTTGGGGGCAGGGTATGATCGTGAGCAGTTCTTC
TRBV19	.	.	TRBJ1-5	CASRGQGGQPQHF	TGTGCCAGTAGAGGGCAGGGAGGTCAGCCCCAGCATTTT
TRBV18	.	TRBD1	TRBJ1-2	CASSPTGQAPTF	TGTGCCAGCTCACCAACGGGACAGGCCCCGACCTTC
TRBV27	.	TRBD1	TRBJ2-3	CASIPKTGGPDTQYF	TGTGCCAGCATCCCCAAAACAGGGGGCCCAGATACGCAGTATTTT
TRBV7-9	.	.	TRBJ1-5	CASSLEGGPNQPQHF	TGTGCCAGCAGCTTAGAAGGGGGTCCCAATCAGCCCCAGCATTTT
TRBV5-1	.	.	TRBJ1-1	CASSPLNLGASEAFF	TGCGCCAGCAGCCCGTTGAATCTGGGGGCGTCTGAAGCTTTCTTT
TRBV27	.	.	TRBJ2-2	CASSQREHTGELFF	TGTGCCAGCAGTCAGAGGGAGCACACCGGGGAGCTGTTTTTT
TRBV10-3	.	TRBD2	TRBJ2-7	CAISVAGGLSYEQYF	TGTGCCATCAGTGTAGCGGGAGGTCTCTCCTACGAGCAGTACTTC
TRBV18	.	TRBD1	TRBJ1-2	CASSPVAGGVYGYTF	TGTGCCAGCTCACCAGTTGCAGGGGGTGTCTATGGCTACACCTTC
TRBV28	.	.	TRBJ2-7	CASSSSTVYEQYF	TGTGCCAGCAGTTCGTCGACAGTTTACGAGCAGTACTTC
TRBV6-1	once	TRBD1	TRBJ1-4	CASSGRGQGRATNEKLFF	TGTGCCAGCAGTGGAAGGGGACAGGGGAGGGCAACTAATGAAAAACTGTTTTTT
TRBV7-9	.	TRBD1	TRBJ2-2	CASSPDRANTGELFF	TGTGCCAGCAGCCCGGACAGGGCGAACACCGGGGAGCTGTTTTTT
TRBV5-1	.	TRBD2	TRBJ2-5	CASSLGLAVNQETQYF	TGCGCCAGCAGCTTGGGACTAGCGGTAAACCAAGAGACCCAGTACTTC
TRBV5-1	.	TRBD1	TRBJ1-4	CASSLEGAHEKLFF	TGCGCCAGCAGCTTGGAGGGGGCTCATGAAAAACTGTTTTTT
TRBV24-1	few	TRBD2	TRBJ2-7	CATSGGLADSYEQYF	TGTGCCACCAGTGGAGGGCTAGCGGACTCCTACGAGCAGTACTTC
TRBV19	once	TRBD1	TRBJ2-3	CASSTYQTGDAGDTQYF	TGTGCCAGTAGTACCTACCAGACAGGGGACGCCGGAGATACGCAGTATTTT
TRBV6-6	.	TRBD2	TRBJ2-2	CASGTSTYGELFF	TGTGCCAGCGGGACTAGCACCTACGGGGAGCTGTTTTTT
TRBV5-1	.	.	TRBJ2-5	CASSPPRGAQETQYF	TGCGCCAGCAGCCCCCCCCGGGGGGCCCAGGAGACCCAGTACTTC
TRBV30	.	TRBD1	TRBJ1-1	CAEYRGGTEAFF	TGTGCCGAATACAGGGGGGGCACTGAAGCTTTCTTT
TRBV5-1	.	TRBD1	TRBJ2-5	CASSQDRHGTQYF	TGCGCCAGCAGCCAGGACAGGCACGGGACCCAGTACTTC
TRBV7-2	.	TRBD1	TRBJ2-7	CASSGQGPSYEQYF	TGTGCCAGCAGTGGACAGGGTCCCTCCTACGAGCAGTACTTC
TRBV7-8	.	TRBD1	TRBJ1-4	CASSLLGQGREKLFF	TGTGCCAGCAGCTTATTGGGACAGGGAAGGGAAAAACTGTTTTTT
TRBV28	.	.	TRBJ2-2	CASSPRTPPTGELFF	TGTGCCAGCAGTCCGCGGACACCCCCGACCGGGGAGCTGTTTTTT
TRBV19	.	TRBD1	TRBJ1-4	CASSTGQGREKLFF	TGTGCCAGTAGTACGGGACAGGGACGGGAAAAACTGTTTTTT
TRBV7-2	.	TRBD1	TRBJ1-1	CASSLSGGTEAFF	TGTGCCAGCAGCTTATCAGGGGGCACTGAAGCTTTCTTT
TRBV3-1/TRBV3-2	.	.	TRBJ2-3	CASSQVRGTDTQYF	TGTGCCAGCAGCCAAGTGCGTGGCACAGATACGCAGTATTTT
TRBV18	few	TRBD1	TRBJ1-1	CASSPGTGWVTEAFF	TGTGCCAGCTCACCAGGGACAGGGTGGGTCACTGAAGCTTTCTTT
TRBV6-6	.	.	TRBJ2-3	CASSPRAGPSTDTQYF	TGTGCCAGCAGCCCTCGTGCGGGTCCGAGCACAGATACGCAGTATTTT
TRBV5-1	.	TRBD1	TRBJ1-2	CASGPSGQGVFGYTF	TGCGCCAGCGGGCCCAGCGGACAGGGGGTTTTTGGCTACACCTTC
TRBV6-1	.	TRBD1	TRBJ1-1	CASSARQGAVNTEAFF	TGTGCCAGCAGTGCGAGACAGGGAGCGGTGAACACTGAAGCTTTCTTT
TRBV21-1	.	.	TRBJ2-1	CASSNSGGDASNEQFF	TGTGCCAGCAGCAATAGTGGGGGCGACGCCTCCAATGAGCAGTTCTTC
TRBV19	.	.	TRBJ2-4	CASSMGWGRPKNIQYF	TGTGCCAGTAGTATGGGGTGGGGCAGGCCTAAAAACATTCAGTACTTC
TRBV19	.	.	TRBJ2-3	CATRKLAGTDTQYF	TGTGCCACTCGAAAGTTGGCGGGCACAGATACGCAGTATTTT
TRBV10-3	.	.	TRBJ2-7	CAISVPGHGVSYEQYF	TGTGCCATCAGTGTCCCAGGGCACGGAGTCTCCTACGAGCAGTACTTC
TRBV5-1	.	.	TRBJ1-2	CASSLVPGDRSYTF	TGCGCCAGCAGCTTGGTGCCAGGGGATAGGAGCTACACCTTC
TRBV28	few	TRBD2	TRBJ2-7	CASSLVTSGRSYEQYF	TGTGCCAGCAGTTTAGTAACTAGCGGGAGGAGCTACGAGCAGTACTTC
TRBV7-9	once	TRBD1	TRBJ2-1	CASSPGQYNEQFF	TGTGCCAGCAGCCCGGGACAGTACAATGAGCAGTTCTTC
TRBV7-3	.	TRBD1	TRBJ2-7	CASSPQGAAYEQYF	TGTGCCAGCAGCCCCCAGGGGGCAGCCTACGAGCAGTACTTC
TRBV3-1/TRBV3-2	.	.	TRBJ2-2	CASSLRLGSTGELFF	TGTGCCAGCAGCCTTCGACTAGGTAGTACCGGGGAGCTGTTTTTT
TRBV9	.	.	TRBJ2-1	CASSVPGHRLDNEQFF	TGTGCCAGCAGCGTCCCGGGACACAGGTTGGACAATGAGCAGTTCTTC
TRBV21-1	.	.	TRBJ2-2	CASSFSWDRGPAGELFF	TGTGCCAGCAGCTTCTCTTGGGACAGGGGGCCTGCCGGGGAGCTGTTTTTT
TRBV18	.	TRBD1	TRBJ1-6	CASSPFSGQRNSPLHF	TGTGCCAGCTCACCCTTCTCGGGACAGAGGAATTCACCCCTCCACTTT
TRBV11-2	.	.	TRBJ2-7	CASSRDLYEQYF	TGTGCCAGCAGCCGGGACTTATACGAGCAGTACTTC
TRBV5-1	.	.	TRBJ1-4	CASSLERADEKLFF	TGCGCCAGCAGCTTGGAGAGGGCCGATGAAAAACTGTTTTTT
TRBV5-4	.	.	TRBJ2-7	CASSFRSSYEQYF	TGTGCCAGCAGCTTCAGAAGCTCCTACGAGCAGTACTTC
TRBV10-3	.	.	TRBJ1-1	CAIRFTRDTEAFF	TGTGCCATCAGATTTACACGGGACACTGAAGCTTTCTTT
TRBV27	.	.	TRBJ2-7	CASRRTVLSPYEQYF	TGTGCCAGCAGACGGACAGTGCTTAGCCCGTACGAGCAGTACTTC
TRBV27	.	TRBD2	TRBJ2-1	CASSPSGASGSQSKNEQFF	TGTGCCAGCAGTCCCAGCGGGGCTAGCGGGAGTCAATCCAAGAATGAGCAGTTCTTC
TRBV10-3	.	.	TRBJ2-5	CAISRGETQYF	TGTGCCATCAGTCGGGGGGAGACCCAGTACTTC
TRBV5-4	.	.	TRBJ2-3	CASSLETGFIDTQYF	TGTGCCAGCAGCTTGGAGACAGGCTTCATAGATACGCAGTATTTT
TRBV9	.	.	TRBJ2-7	CASSVAGTGEYEQYF	TGTGCCAGCAGCGTAGCGGGGACGGGGGAATACGAGCAGTACTTC